Listed below are T cell receptor beta chains from one sample, sequenced in a study of T cell responses to AZD1222 COVID-19 vaccine. Only in-frame clones appear in the TCRdb table, and some are missing; sequencing was by immunoSEQ multiplex PCR. Among about 120,000 clones listed, about 87% were seen once. The sample consisted of peripheral blood, taken on day 0 of AZD1222 vaccination. These receptors all come from an adult in good health. CDR3s include the opening cysteine and the closing phenylalanine or tryptophan. The order of the fields is V gene, J gene, clone size, D gene, CDR3 length, CDR3 protein, CDR3 DNA. D genes are given only for firm matches. Not every row has a clone size; where given, it reads once, few, many or a size class.

V: TRBV11-1
J: TRBJ1-2
size: .
D: .
length: 13
CDR3: CASSYSWDGGYTF
DNA: TGTGCCAGCAGCTACTCTTGGGACGGTGGCTACACCTTC

V: TRBV13
J: TRBJ2-1
size: .
D: TRBD2
length: 20
CDR3: CASSSYQGTSGSAAYNEQFF
DNA: TGTGCCAGCAGCTCTTACCAAGGGACTAGCGGGAGCGCTGCTTACAATGAGCAGTTCTTC

V: TRBV14
J: TRBJ2-7
size: .
D: TRBD1
length: 15
CDR3: CASSRTGQYSYEQYF
DNA: TGTGCCAGCAGCCGAACGGGACAGTACTCCTACGAGCAGTACTTC

V: TRBV10-3
J: TRBJ1-5
size: .
D: TRBD1
length: 12
CDR3: CAVGQGGQPQHF
DNA: TGTGCCGTCGGACAGGGGGGACAGCCCCAGCATTTT

V: TRBV2
J: TRBJ1-1
size: .
D: TRBD1
length: 13
CDR3: CASRQGLNTEAFF
DNA: TGTGCCAGCAGACAGGGGCTGAACACTGAAGCTTTCTTT

V: TRBV7-6
J: TRBJ2-2
size: .
D: .
length: 13
CDR3: CASSSLNTGELFF
DNA: TGTGCCAGCAGCTCCCTCAACACCGGGGAGCTGTTTTTT

V: TRBV5-1
J: TRBJ2-4
size: .
D: TRBD1
length: 15
CDR3: CASSFDRGAKNIQYF
DNA: TGCGCCAGCAGCTTCGACAGGGGTGCCAAAAACATTCAGTACTTC

V: TRBV6-5
J: TRBJ2-1
size: .
D: TRBD1
length: 16
CDR3: CASSYNGQGVYNEQFF
DNA: TGTGCCAGCAGTTACAATGGACAGGGCGTTTACAATGAGCAGTTCTTC

V: TRBV28
J: TRBJ2-2
size: .
D: TRBD2
length: 19
CDR3: CASSFVTSGSKEETGELFF
DNA: TGTGCCAGCAGTTTCGTTACTAGCGGGAGCAAGGAAGAGACCGGGGAGCTGTTTTTT

V: TRBV21-1
J: TRBJ1-1
size: .
D: .
length: 14
CDR3: CASSRRGRETEAFF
DNA: TGTGCCAGCAGCCGCAGGGGGCGGGAAACTGAAGCTTTCTTT

V: TRBV6-1
J: TRBJ2-7
size: few
D: TRBD1
length: 16
CDR3: CASSAVTGTATYEQYF
DNA: TGTGCCAGCAGTGCTGTGACCGGGACAGCTACCTACGAGCAGTACTTC

V: TRBV7-2
J: TRBJ2-7
size: .
D: .
length: 15
CDR3: CASSQRAGSPYEQYF
DNA: TGTGCCAGCAGTCAAAGGGCGGGATCCCCCTACGAGCAGTACTTC

V: TRBV19
J: TRBJ1-1
size: .
D: .
length: 14
CDR3: CASSIPDKNTEAFF
DNA: TGTGCCAGTAGTATACCCGACAAGAACACTGAAGCTTTCTTT

V: TRBV7-9
J: TRBJ1-2
size: .
D: TRBD1
length: 15
CDR3: CASSFTGTGTYGYTF
DNA: TGTGCCAGCAGCTTTACCGGGACAGGGACCTATGGCTACACCTTC

V: TRBV7-9
J: TRBJ2-5
size: .
D: .
length: 15
CDR3: CASSLRKGSVETQYF
DNA: TGTGCCAGCAGCTTGAGGAAGGGCTCAGTAGAGACCCAGTACTTC

V: TRBV12-5
J: TRBJ1-1
size: .
D: .
length: 13
CDR3: CASGFSGGTEAFF
DNA: TGTGCTAGTGGTTTTTCCGGGGGAACTGAAGCTTTCTTT

V: TRBV27
J: TRBJ1-4
size: .
D: .
length: 13
CDR3: CASRPFGEEKLFF
DNA: TGTGCCAGCAGGCCCTTTGGGGAGGAAAAACTGTTTTTT